This TCR beta chain comes out of a study of T cell responses to AZD1222 COVID-19 vaccine. Notes on the study in general: None of the repertoires were sampled until the peak T cell response had passed.

For this clone: Its specificity is not known.

From germline, CDR1 is MNHEY and CDR2 SVGAGI. The CDR3 is 15 amino acids. The V gene lost 7 bases and the J gene lost 1 base, with 14 bases spanning the gap. Assay: immunoSEQ multiplex PCR; the TCRdb copy retains only in-frame clones and omits some. The sample has some 130,000 clones, roughly nine tenths seen once. This sequence originates from an adult who received the AZD1222 COVID-19 vaccine. The chain links TRBV6-5 to TRBJ1-5; perhaps TRBD1 as D (5 bases). This specimen was peripheral blood, taken 28 days after the second AZD1222 dose. Here the CDR3 DNA reads TGTGCCAGCACCAAGACCGGGGGGAGCAATCAGCCCCAGCATTTT. Its translation is CASTKTGGSNQPQHF.